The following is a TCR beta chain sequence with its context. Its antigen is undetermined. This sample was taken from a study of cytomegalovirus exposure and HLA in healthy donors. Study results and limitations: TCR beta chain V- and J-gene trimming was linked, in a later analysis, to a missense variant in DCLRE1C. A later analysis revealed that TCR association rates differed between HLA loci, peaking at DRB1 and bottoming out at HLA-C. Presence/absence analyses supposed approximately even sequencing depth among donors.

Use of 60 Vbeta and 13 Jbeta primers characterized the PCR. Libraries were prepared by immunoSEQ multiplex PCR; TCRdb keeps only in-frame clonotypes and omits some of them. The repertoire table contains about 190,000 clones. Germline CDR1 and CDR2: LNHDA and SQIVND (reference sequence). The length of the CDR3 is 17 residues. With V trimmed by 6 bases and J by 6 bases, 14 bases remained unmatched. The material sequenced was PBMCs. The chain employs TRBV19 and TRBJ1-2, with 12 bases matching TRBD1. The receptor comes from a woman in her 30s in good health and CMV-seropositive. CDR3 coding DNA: TGTGCCAGTAGCCCTCCCGGGACAGGGGGCTTTAAGGATGGCTACACCTTC. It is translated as CASSPPGTGGFKDGYTF.